This T cell receptor (beta chain) is drawn from a study of Ad26.COV2.S vaccination and SARS-CoV-2 variants. Study context: Sample donor was a member of the COV1001 Ad26.COV2.S trial arm. By the intramuscular route, Ad26.COV2.S was given once, or twice 56 days apart.

This clone was counted once. Its target is unknown. Treatment denoted: some 20 received Ad26.COV2.S at low or high dose, single or two shots; about 5 received placebo; per-sample allocation not given. The study sampled participants on day 63 after the first vaccine or placebo injection. Study-level findings and limits: Vaccinees showed greater spike-specific TCR breadth than placebo recipients. It is possible that the TCR breadth and depth analyses underestimated the total T cell responses.

The assay was immunoSEQ multiplex PCR, and TCRdb's table has in-frame clones only and misses some. The sample lists about 680,000 clones, around 89% occurring once. The material was peripheral blood, obtained in a trial of Ad26.COV2.S vaccine versus placebo. This TCR was recovered from a person between 18 and 59 years old who received the Ad26.COV2.S COVID-19 vaccine or a placebo.

The DNA for the CDR3 is TGTGCCAGCAGTGAAAGTTCTGTTTCACCCCTCCACTTT. Translation: CASSESSVSPLHF. J is TRBJ1-6 and V is TRBV2; the D is unclear. V lost 2 bases to trimming and J lost 9 bases, with 8 bases between them. This CDR3 region has 13 residues. Per germline, CDR1 SNHLY and CDR2 FYNNEI.